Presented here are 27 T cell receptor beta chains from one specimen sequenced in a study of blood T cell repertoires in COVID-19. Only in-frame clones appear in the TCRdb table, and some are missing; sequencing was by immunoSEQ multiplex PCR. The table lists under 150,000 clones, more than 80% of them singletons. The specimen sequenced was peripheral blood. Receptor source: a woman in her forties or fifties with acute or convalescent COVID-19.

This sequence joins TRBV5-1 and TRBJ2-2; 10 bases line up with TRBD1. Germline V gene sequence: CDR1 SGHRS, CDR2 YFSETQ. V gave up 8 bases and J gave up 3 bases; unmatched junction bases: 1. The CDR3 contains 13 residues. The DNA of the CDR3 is TGCGCCAGTGGACAGGGGGACACCGGGGAGCTGTTTTTT. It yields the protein CASGQGDTGELFF. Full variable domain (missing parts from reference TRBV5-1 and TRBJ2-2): KAGVTQTPRYLIKTRGQQVTLSCSPISGHRSVSWYQQTPGQGLQFLFEYFSETQRNKGNFPGRFSGRQFSNSRSEMNVSTLELGDSALYLCASGQGDTGELFFGEGSRLTVL.

The CDR3 sequence: CASSEFDRNNYGYTF. The CDR3 coding sequence is TGCGCCAGCAGTGAATTCGACAGGAACAACTATGGCTACACCTTC. The chain combines TRBV10-2 with TRBJ1-2; D is perhaps TRBD1 (6 bases). Per the germline V gene, CDR1 is WSHSY and CDR2 is SAAADI. V lost 3 bases and J lost 2, with 13 bases in between. CDR3 length equals 15 residues.

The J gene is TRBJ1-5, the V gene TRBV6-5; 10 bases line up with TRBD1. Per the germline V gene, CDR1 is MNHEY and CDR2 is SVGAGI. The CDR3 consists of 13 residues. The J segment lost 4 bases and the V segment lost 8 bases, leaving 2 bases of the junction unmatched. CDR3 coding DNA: TGTGCCAGCCGGGACAGGGGTAATCAGCCCCAGCATTTT. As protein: CASRDRGNQPQHF.

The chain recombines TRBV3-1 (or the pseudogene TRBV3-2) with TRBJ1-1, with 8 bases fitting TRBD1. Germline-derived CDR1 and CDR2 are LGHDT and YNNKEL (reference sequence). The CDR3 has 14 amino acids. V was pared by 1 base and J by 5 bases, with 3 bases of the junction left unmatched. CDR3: CASSQGYRGTEAFF. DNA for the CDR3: TGTGCCAGCAGCCAAGGATACAGGGGGACTGAAGCTTTCTTT.

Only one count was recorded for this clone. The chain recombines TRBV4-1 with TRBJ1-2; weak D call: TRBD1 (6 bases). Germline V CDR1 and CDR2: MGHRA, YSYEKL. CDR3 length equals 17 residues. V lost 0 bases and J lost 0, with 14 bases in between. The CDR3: CASSQERGNGANYGYTF. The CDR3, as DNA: TGCGCCAGCAGCCAAGAAAGGGGGAACGGGGCTAACTATGGCTACACCTTC.

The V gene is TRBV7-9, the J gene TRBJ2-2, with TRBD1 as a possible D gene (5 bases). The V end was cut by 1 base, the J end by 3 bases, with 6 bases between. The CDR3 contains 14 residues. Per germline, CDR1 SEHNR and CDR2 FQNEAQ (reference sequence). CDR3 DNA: TGTGCCAGCAGCTTAGGACAGTACACCGGGGAGCTGTTTTTT. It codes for CASSLGQYTGELFF.

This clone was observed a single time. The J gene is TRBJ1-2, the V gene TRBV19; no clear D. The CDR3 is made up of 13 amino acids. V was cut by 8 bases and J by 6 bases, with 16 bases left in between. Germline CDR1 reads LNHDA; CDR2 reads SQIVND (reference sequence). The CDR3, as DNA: TGTGCCAGTTCGTGGGTACAAGCGGATGGCTACACCTTC. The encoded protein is CASSWVQADGYTF. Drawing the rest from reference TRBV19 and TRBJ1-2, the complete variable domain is DGGITQSPKYLFRKEGQNVTLSCEQNLNHDAMYWYRQDPGQGLRLIYYSQIVNDFQKGDIAEGYSVSREKKESFPLTVTSAQKNPTAFYLCASSWVQADGYTFGSGTRLTVV.

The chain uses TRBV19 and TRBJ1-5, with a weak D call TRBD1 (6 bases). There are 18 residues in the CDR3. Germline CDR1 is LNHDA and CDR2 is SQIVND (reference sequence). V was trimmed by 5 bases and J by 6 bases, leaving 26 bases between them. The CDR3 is CASSYFTPGHHPSQPQHF. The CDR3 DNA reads TGTGCCAGTAGTTACTTCACTCCGGGACACCACCCGAGTCAGCCCCAGCATTTT.

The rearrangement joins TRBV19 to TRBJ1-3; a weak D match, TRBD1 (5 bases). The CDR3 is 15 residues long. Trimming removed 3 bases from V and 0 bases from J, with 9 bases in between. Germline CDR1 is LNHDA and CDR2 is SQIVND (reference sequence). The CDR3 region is CASSIWGDSGNTIYF. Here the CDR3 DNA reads TGTGCCAGTAGTATCTGGGGGGACTCTGGAAACACCATATATTTT.

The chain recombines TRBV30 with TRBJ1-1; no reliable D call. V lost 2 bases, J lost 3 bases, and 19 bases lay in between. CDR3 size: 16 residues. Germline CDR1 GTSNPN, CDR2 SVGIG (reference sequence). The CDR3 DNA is TGTGCCTGGAGTCGGAGAGGAAATCGGTTGGACACTGAAGCTTTCTTT. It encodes CAWSRRGNRLDTEAFF.

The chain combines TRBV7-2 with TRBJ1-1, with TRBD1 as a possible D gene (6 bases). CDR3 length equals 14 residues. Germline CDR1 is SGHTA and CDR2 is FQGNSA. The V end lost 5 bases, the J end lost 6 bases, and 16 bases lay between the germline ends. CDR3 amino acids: CASSPRRGGSEAFF. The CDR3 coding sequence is TGTGCCAGCAGCCCCCGAAGGGGGGGATCTGAAGCTTTCTTT.

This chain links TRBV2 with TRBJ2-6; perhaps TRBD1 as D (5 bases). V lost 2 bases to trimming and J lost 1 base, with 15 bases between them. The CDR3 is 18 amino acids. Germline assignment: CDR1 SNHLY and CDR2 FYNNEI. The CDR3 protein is CASSEQGPLRSGANVLTF. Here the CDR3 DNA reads TGTGCCAGCAGTGAACAGGGTCCCTTGAGATCTGGGGCCAACGTCCTGACTTTC.

The DNA for the CDR3 is TGCGCCAGCAGCTTGGTCAGGGGGATGTCAGATACGCAGTATTTT. This gives the protein CASSLVRGMSDTQYF. The rearrangement links TRBV5-1 to TRBJ2-3; 7 bases map to TRBD1. The CDR3 totals 15 residues. Germline V CDR1 and CDR2: SGHRS, YFSETQ. After removal of 0 bases from V and 4 bases from J, the junction contained 5 bases not matched to a gene.

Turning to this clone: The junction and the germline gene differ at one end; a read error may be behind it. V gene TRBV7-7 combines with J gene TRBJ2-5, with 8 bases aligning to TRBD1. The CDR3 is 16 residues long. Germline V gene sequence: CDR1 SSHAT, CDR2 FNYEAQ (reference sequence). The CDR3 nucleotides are TGTGCTAGCAGCCTCGCCCGGACAGGGTGGGGAGAGACCCAGTACTTC. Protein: CASSLARTGWGETQYF. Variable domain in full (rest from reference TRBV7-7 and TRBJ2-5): GAGVSQSPRYKVTKRGQDVTLRCDPISSHATLYWYQQALGQGPEFLTYFNYEAQPDKSGLPSDRFSAERPEGSISTLTIQRTEQRDSAMYRCASSLARTGWGETQYFGPGTRLLVL.

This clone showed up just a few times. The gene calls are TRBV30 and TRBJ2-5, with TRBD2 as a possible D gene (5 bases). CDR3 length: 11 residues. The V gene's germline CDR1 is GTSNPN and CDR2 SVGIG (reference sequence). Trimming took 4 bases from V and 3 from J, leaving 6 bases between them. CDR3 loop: CAWMREETQYF. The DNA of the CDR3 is TGTGCCTGGATGAGGGAAGAGACCCAGTACTTC.

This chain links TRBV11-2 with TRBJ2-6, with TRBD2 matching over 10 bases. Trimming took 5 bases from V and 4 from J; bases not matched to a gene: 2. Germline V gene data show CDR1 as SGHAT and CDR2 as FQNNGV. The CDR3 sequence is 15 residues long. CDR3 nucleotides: TGTGCCAGCAGCCCGGGACTAGCGGGGGCCAACGTCCTGACTTTC. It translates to CASSPGLAGANVLTF.

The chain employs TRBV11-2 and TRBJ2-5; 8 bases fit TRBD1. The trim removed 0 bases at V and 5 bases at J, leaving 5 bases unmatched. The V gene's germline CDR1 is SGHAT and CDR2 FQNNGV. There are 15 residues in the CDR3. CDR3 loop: CASSLDAGGLETQYF. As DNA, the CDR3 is TGTGCCAGCAGCTTAGACGCAGGGGGCTTGGAGACCCAGTACTTC. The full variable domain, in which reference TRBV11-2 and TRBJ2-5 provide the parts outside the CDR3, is EAGVAQSPRYKIIEKRQSVAFWCNPISGHATLYWYQQILGQGPKLLIQFQNNGVVDDSQLPKDRFSAERLKGVDSTLKIQPAKLEDSAVYLCASSLDAGGLETQYFGPGTRLLVL.

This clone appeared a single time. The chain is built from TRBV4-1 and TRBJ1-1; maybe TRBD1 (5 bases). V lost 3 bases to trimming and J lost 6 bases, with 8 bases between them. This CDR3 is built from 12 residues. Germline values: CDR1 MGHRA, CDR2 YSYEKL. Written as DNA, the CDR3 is TGCGCCAGCAGCCAGGGGGGGGCTGAAGCTTTCTTT. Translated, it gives CASSQGGAEAFF.

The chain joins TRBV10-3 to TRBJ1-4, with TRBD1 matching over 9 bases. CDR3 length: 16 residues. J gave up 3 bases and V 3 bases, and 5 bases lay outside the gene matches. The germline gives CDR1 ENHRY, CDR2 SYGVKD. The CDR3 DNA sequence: TGTGCCATCAGTGACGGGACAGGGTCAGCTAATGAAAAACTGTTTTTT. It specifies CAISDGTGSANEKLFF.

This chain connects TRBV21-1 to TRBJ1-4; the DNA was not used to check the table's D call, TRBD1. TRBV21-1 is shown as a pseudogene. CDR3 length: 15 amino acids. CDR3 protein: CASSPPQGAREKLFF. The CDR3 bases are TGTGCCAGCAGCCCCCCCCAGGGGGCGCGGGAAAAACTGTTTTTT.

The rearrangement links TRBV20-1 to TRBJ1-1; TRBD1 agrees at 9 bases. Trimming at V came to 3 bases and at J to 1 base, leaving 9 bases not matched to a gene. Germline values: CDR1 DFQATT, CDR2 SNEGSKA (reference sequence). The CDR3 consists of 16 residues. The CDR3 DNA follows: TGCAGTGCTAGTTTTAGGACAGGGGCGACGAACACTGAAGCTTTCTTT. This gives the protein CSASFRTGATNTEAFF.

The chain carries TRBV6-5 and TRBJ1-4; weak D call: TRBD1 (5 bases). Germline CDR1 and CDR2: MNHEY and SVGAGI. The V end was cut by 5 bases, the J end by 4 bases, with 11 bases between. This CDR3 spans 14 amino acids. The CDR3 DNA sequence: TGTGCCAGCAGTACCCAGGGTTTTAATGAAAAACTGTTTTTT. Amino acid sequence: CASSTQGFNEKLFF.

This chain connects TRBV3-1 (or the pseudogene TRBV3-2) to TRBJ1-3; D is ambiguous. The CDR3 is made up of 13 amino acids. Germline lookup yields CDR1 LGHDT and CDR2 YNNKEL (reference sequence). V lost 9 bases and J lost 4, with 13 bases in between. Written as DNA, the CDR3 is TGTGCCAGTCGGGGTGTCTCCGGAAACACCATATATTTT. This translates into CASRGVSGNTIYF.

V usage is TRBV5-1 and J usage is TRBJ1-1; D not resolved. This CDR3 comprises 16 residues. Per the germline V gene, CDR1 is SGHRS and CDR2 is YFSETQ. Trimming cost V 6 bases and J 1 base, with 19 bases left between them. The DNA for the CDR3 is TGCGCCAGCACCCGAGGTAGTGGAGCCTCGAACACTGAAGCTTTCTTT. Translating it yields CASTRGSGASNTEAFF.

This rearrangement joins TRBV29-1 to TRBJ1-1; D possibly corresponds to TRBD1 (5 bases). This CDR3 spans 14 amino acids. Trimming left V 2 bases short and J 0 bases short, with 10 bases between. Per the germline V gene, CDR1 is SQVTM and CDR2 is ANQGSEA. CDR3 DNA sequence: TGCAGCGTTGAAAACCCAGGGATGAACACTGAAGCTTTCTTT. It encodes CSVENPGMNTEAFF. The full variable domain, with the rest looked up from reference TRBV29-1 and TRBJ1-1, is SAVISQKPSRDICQRGTSLTIQCQVDSQVTMMFWYRQQPGQSLTLIATANQGSEATYESGFVIDKFPISRPNLTFSTLTVSNMSPEDSSIYLCSVENPGMNTEAFFGQGTRLTVV.

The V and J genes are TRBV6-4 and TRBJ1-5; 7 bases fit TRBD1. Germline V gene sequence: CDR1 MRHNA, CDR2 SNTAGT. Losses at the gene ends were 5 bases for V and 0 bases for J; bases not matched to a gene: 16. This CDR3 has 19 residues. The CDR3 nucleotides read TGTGCCAGCAGTTCCCCGAGACAGGGCTCACTGTGTAGCAATCAGCCCCAGCATTTT. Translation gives CASSSPRQGSLCSNQPQHF.

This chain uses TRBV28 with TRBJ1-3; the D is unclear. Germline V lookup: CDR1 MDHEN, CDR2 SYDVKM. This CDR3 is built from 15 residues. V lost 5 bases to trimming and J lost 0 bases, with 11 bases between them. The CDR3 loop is CASSPTGISGNTIYF. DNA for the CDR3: TGTGCCAGCAGTCCTACGGGAATCTCTGGAAACACCATATATTTT.